This TCR beta chain was sequenced in a study of radiation and T cells in renal cell carcinoma. General study results and limits: Top tumor clonotypes rose in blood 2 weeks post-radiation, then contracted. No pretreatment tumor biopsies were available for baseline clonotypes.

This CDR3 spans 15 amino acids. Germline values: CDR1 SSHAT, CDR2 FNYEAQ (reference sequence). Details on this clone: The antigen remains unidentified. A read error may produce the germline difference seen at one junction end.

The method was immunoSEQ multiplex PCR; TCRdb's version includes in-frame clones alone and lacks a portion of them. The table includes some 80,000 clones, less than 85% detected once. Time point here: blood 4 weeks post-SBRT, at nephrectomy. Treatment here: 15 Gy SBRT to primary tumor, nephrectomy 4 weeks later. Clear cell pathology was present in this patient's renal cell carcinoma. The V call is TRBV7-7, the J call TRBJ1-4; 11 nucleotides match TRBD1. This sequence was found in a woman aged 60-70 years with renal cell carcinoma. This specimen was blood, taken from a patient whose treatment included radiotherapy and nephrectomy. This CDR3 reads CASSPGQGAGEKLFF. The DNA for the CDR3 is TGTGCTAGCAGCCCCGGACAGGGGGCAGGTGAAAAACTGTTTTTT.